The 32 T cell receptor beta chains in this list originate from one sample, sequenced in a study of CD8+CD57+ T cells in acquired aplastic anemia. The template for TCR beta VDJ and CDR3 sequence profiling was genomic DNA. Via MiXCR, TCRdb re-called the reads, giving one row per CDR3 protein. The data contain approximately 70,000 distinct CDR3 sequences, around 55% of them singletons. Sequenced sample: sorted CD4+, CD8+, or CD8+CD57+ T cells (not recorded which) from PBMCs. The receptors stem from a human donor in good health, serving as a control.

This chain joins TRBV2 and TRBJ2-7; the D is unclear. The CDR3 consists of 12 residues. Looked up from germline, CDR1 is SNHLY and CDR2 is FYNNEI. V lost 5 bases to trimming and J lost 3 bases, with 8 bases between them. This CDR3 reads CASSTVVYEQYF. CDR3 DNA sequence: TGTGCCAGCAGTACAGTTGTCTACGAGCAGTACTTC.

A single count supports this clonotype. V usage is TRBV15 and J usage is TRBJ1-5, with D uncertain. The CDR3 runs to 16 residues. The V gene's germline CDR1 is LNHNV and CDR2 YYDKDF (reference sequence). V gave up 1 base and J gave up 0 bases, with 10 bases separating them. The DNA for the CDR3 is TGTGCCACCAGCAGAGGTCGAGGCAGTAGCAATCAGCCCCAGCATTTT. Its protein product is CATSRGRGSSNQPQHF. Combining the CDR3 with reference TRBV15 and TRBJ1-5 gives the whole variable domain DAMVIQNPRYQVTQFGKPVTLSCSQTLNHNVMYWYQQKSSQAPKLLFHYYDKDFNNEADTPDNFQSRRPNTSFCFLDIRSPGLGDTAMYLCATSRGRGSSNQPQHFGDGTRLSIL.

The chain uses TRBV10-3 and TRBJ2-3, with D possibly being TRBD1 (5 bases). The CDR3 covers 14 residues. CDR1 and CDR2 from the germline V gene are ENHRY and SYGVKD. V shed 2 bases and J shed 4 bases, with 10 bases lying between them. CDR3 DNA: TGTGCCATCAGTGAGGGGGCAGGAGCAGATACGCAGTATTTT. Translation gives CAISEGAGADTQYF.

The V call is TRBV29-1, the J call TRBJ2-3; 12 bases line up with TRBD2. The CDR3 extends over 14 amino acids. Trimming at V came to 6 bases and at J to 3 bases, leaving 4 bases not matched to a gene. CDR1 is SQVTM, CDR2 ANQGSEA, per germline. This CDR3 is CSVATSGGTDTQYF. The CDR3 nucleotides are TGCAGCGTCGCCACTAGCGGGGGGACAGATACGCAGTATTTT.

This clonotype was seen only a few times. The chain recombines TRBV30 with TRBJ1-5, with 7 positions matching TRBD1. V lost 0 bases, J lost 4 bases, and 15 bases stayed unmatched. The germline V gene encodes CDR1 GTSNPN and CDR2 SVGIG (reference sequence). There are 18 residues in the CDR3. CDR3 DNA: TGTGCCTGGAGTGTACGGTTCGGGACAGCCGGCAGAAATCAGCCCCAGCATTTT. Protein: CAWSVRFGTAGRNQPQHF. The variable domain in full, completed from reference TRBV30 and TRBJ1-5, reads SQTIHQWPATLVQPVGSPLSLECTVEGTSNPNLYWYRQAAGRGLQLLFYSVGIGQISSEVPQNLSASRPQDRQFILSSKKLLLSDSGFYLCAWSVRFGTAGRNQPQHFGDGTRLSIL.

This chain connects TRBV15 to TRBJ1-1; D not resolved. This CDR3 region has 13 residues. Germline lookup yields CDR1 LNHNV and CDR2 YYDKDF (reference sequence). Trimming stripped 5 bases from V and 1 base from J, with 8 bases between. CDR3 coding DNA: TGTGCCACCAGCGTCGGAAAGAACACTGAAGCTTTCTTT. This gives the protein CATSVGKNTEAFF.

V and J are TRBV29-1 and TRBJ2-7, with TRBD1 as a possible D gene (6 bases). The germline V gene encodes CDR1 SQVTM and CDR2 ANQGSEA. This CDR3 spans 12 amino acids. Trimming took off 4 bases at V and 3 bases at J, with 10 bases between the two ends. DNA of the CDR3: TGCAGCGTTGGAACAGGGTTCTACGAGCAGTACTTC. It yields the protein CSVGTGFYEQYF.

V is TRBV25-1 and J is TRBJ1-4; TRBD1 is a possible D gene (5 bases). The V end was cut by 5 bases, the J end by 11 bases, with 24 bases between. Germline V gene sequence: CDR1 MGHDK, CDR2 SYGVNS. This CDR3 region has 16 residues. The DNA of the CDR3 is TGTGCCAGCAGTACCACTTCCGGGACGGGGAGTTCGAAACTGTTTTTT. This gives the protein CASSTTSGTGSSKLFF.

This chain links TRBV24-1 with TRBJ2-1; D not certain. The CDR3 is 12 amino acids. CDR1 KGHDR and CDR2 SFDVKD come from the germline V gene. V was shortened by 4 bases and J by 2 bases, with 2 bases between the two germline ends. CDR3 loop: CATSDPYNEQFF. The CDR3 region has the DNA TGTGCCACCAGTGACCCCTACAATGAGCAGTTCTTC.

This chain connects TRBV7-9 to TRBJ2-1; a possible D gene is TRBD1 (6 bases). The germline V gene encodes CDR1 SEHNR and CDR2 FQNEAQ (reference sequence). The CDR3 is made up of 13 amino acids. Trimming removed 9 bases at V and 2 bases at J, with 11 bases between. CDR3 coding DNA: TGTGCCAGTTTCCGGGACACCTACAATGAGCAGTTCTTC. Protein product: CASFRDTYNEQFF.

The chain couples TRBV5-6 to TRBJ2-2; the match to TRBD1 covers 10 bases. The length of the CDR3 is 17 residues. The J segment lost 7 bases and the V segment lost 2 bases, leaving 11 bases of the junction unmatched. The germline V gene encodes CDR1 SGHDT and CDR2 YYEEEE. The DNA for the CDR3 is TGTGCCAGCAGCTTCCACCCCGACAGGGGGCTAATCGGGGAGCTGTTTTTT. Protein sequence: CASSFHPDRGLIGELFF.

The rearrangement joins TRBV10-3 to TRBJ1-1, with D uncertain. The CDR3 extends over 14 amino acids. Germline values: CDR1 ENHRY, CDR2 SYGVKD. V was cut by 2 bases and J by 0 bases, with 7 bases left in between. Here the CDR3 reads CAISEGGLNTEAFF. DNA of the CDR3: TGTGCCATCAGTGAGGGCGGACTGAACACTGAAGCTTTCTTT.

The gene calls are TRBV7-3 and TRBJ1-2, with a possible D match to TRBD1 (6 bases). The CDR3 is made up of 13 amino acids. V lost 5 bases to trimming and J lost 4 bases, with 11 bases between them. Germline CDR1 SGHTA, CDR2 FQGTGA. CDR3 in amino acids: CASSDTGTYGYTF. As DNA, the CDR3 is TGTGCCAGCAGCGACACAGGGACCTATGGCTACACCTTC.

The chain carries TRBV10-3 and TRBJ2-7; 7 bases fit TRBD1. This CDR3 is 13 amino acids long. Germline V CDR1 and CDR2: ENHRY, SYGVKD. The junction had 10 bases not matched to a gene; V was cut back by 10 bases and J by 4 bases. In DNA form, the CDR3 reads TGTGCCACCTTGGGACAGCAGAAATACGAGCAGTACTTC. Residues: CATLGQQKYEQYF.

The chain recombines TRBV25-1 with TRBJ2-1, with D possibly TRBD1 on 6 matching bases. With 7 bases removed from V and 10 bases from J, the gap between germline ends came to 17 bases. The V gene's germline CDR1 is MGHDK and CDR2 SYGVNS. The CDR3 covers 13 residues. The CDR3 is CASKLTQGGEQFF. CDR3 in DNA: TGTGCCAGCAAATTGACACAGGGCGGCGAGCAGTTCTTC.

This clonotype was recorded at least ten times. As DNA, the CDR3 is TGTGCCAGCAGTAAAAACAGGGTTTATGATGAGCAGTTCTTC. It yields the protein CASSKNRVYDEQFF. The chain employs TRBV2 and TRBJ2-1, with D possibly matching TRBD1 (6 bases). CDR3 length: 14 residues. Per the germline V gene, CDR1 is SNHLY and CDR2 is FYNNEI. Between the trimmed V and J ends, which lost 5 bases and 8 bases, there was a span of 16 bases.

This chain uses TRBV2 with TRBJ2-7; 7 bases agree with TRBD2. After removal of 7 bases from V and 2 bases from J, the junction contained 14 bases not matched to a gene. CDR1 SNHLY and CDR2 FYNNEI come from the germline V gene. CDR3 length equals 16 residues. CDR3 sequence reads: CASTIAGDLGPYEQYF. The DNA for the CDR3 is TGTGCCAGCACCATCGCGGGGGATCTGGGTCCCTACGAGCAGTACTTC.

This clonotype is classed as medium-sized. The V and J genes are TRBV9 and TRBJ1-1; D gene ambiguous. Germline CDR1 and CDR2: SGDLS and YYNGEE. V was cut by 0 bases and J by 1 base, with 4 bases left in between. CDR3 size: 13 residues. The CDR3, as DNA: TGTGCCAGCAGCGTAGTCCAGAACACTGAAGCTTTCTTT. It encodes CASSVVQNTEAFF.

This clonotype was counted many times. The genes are TRBV19 and TRBJ1-2, with a weak D call TRBD1 (5 bases). Germline V gene sequence: CDR1 LNHDA, CDR2 SQIVND (reference sequence). CDR3 length equals 15 residues. Deletions cut 3 bases from V and 2 bases from J, with 13 bases between. This chain's CDR3 is CASSMGQHLNYGYTF. Here the CDR3 DNA reads TGTGCCAGTAGTATGGGGCAACACCTAAACTATGGCTACACCTTC.

In this sample, this clonotype turned up a few times. The chain is built from TRBV7-2 and TRBJ1-5; no clear D gene. Germline V gene lookup returns CDR1 SGHTA and CDR2 FQGNSA. V was clipped by 5 bases and J by 1 base, with 12 bases between them. The CDR3 runs to 15 residues. The CDR3 DNA reads TGTGCCAGCAGCCCGACCGACGGAAGCAATCAGCCCCAGCATTTT. As protein: CASSPTDGSNQPQHF. Full variable domain (remainder filled in from reference TRBV7-2 and TRBJ1-5): GAGVSQSPSNKVTEKGKDVELRCDPISGHTALYWYRQSLGQGLEFLIYFQGNSAPDKSGLPSDRFSAERTGGSVSTLTIQRTQQEDSAVYLCASSPTDGSNQPQHFGDGTRLSIL.

CDR3 loop: CASSFGSDQPQHF. The CDR3, as DNA: TGTGCCAGCAGCTTTGGCAGCGATCAGCCCCAGCATTTT. The rearrangement joins TRBV7-3 to TRBJ1-5, with unresolved D. CDR3 size: 13 residues. Per germline, CDR1 SGHTA and CDR2 FQGTGA. V lost 3 bases and J lost 5, with 8 bases in between.

The chain has TRBV15 and TRBJ1-2; TRBD1 is a possible D gene (6 bases). Trimming cost V 8 bases and J 4 bases, with 14 bases left between them. Germline CDR1 is LNHNV and CDR2 is YYDKDF (reference sequence). The CDR3 runs 13 residues. The CDR3 spells CATFEGVVYGYTF. CDR3 bases: TGTGCCACCTTTGAGGGGGTAGTCTATGGCTACACCTTC.

This clonotype has at least ten counts. The V call is TRBV6-5, the J call TRBJ2-7, with D possibly matching TRBD2 (7 bases). Germline V gene lookup returns CDR1 MNHEY and CDR2 SVGAGI. This CDR3 region has 15 residues. V lost 1 base and J lost 3, with 13 bases in between. CDR3 sequence reads: CASSYWGGPRYEQYF. Written as DNA, the CDR3 is TGTGCCAGCAGTTACTGGGGGGGGCCCCGCTACGAGCAGTACTTC.

In its sample, this clonotype ranks as medium-sized. The genes are TRBV19 and TRBJ1-2; D is undetermined. This CDR3 spans 12 amino acids. The germline gives CDR1 LNHDA, CDR2 SQIVND (reference sequence). Trimming left V 3 bases short and J 4 bases short, with 6 bases between. The CDR3 region has the DNA TGTGCCAGTAGTATGGAAGCCTATGGCTACACCTTC. It codes for CASSMEAYGYTF.

Many counts were recorded for this clonotype. The rearrangement uses TRBV6-1 and TRBJ1-3; tentatively, D is TRBD1 (5 bases). The V end lost 5 bases, the J end lost 0 bases, and 11 bases lay between the germline ends. Germline V lookup: CDR1 MNHNS, CDR2 SASEGT. The CDR3 covers 15 residues. Here the CDR3 reads CASSSRGLSGNTIYF. CDR3 DNA sequence: TGTGCCAGCAGTAGCCGGGGCCTCTCTGGAAACACCATATATTTT.

The CDR3 DNA follows: TGTGCCACCAGTGATTCTACAGGGGCCCCCAACACAGATACGCAGTATTTT. Its translation is CATSDSTGAPNTDTQYF. The genes are TRBV24-1 and TRBJ2-3; 7 bases align to TRBD1. The CDR3 loop spans 17 amino acids. J was trimmed by 2 bases and V by 2 bases; bases with no gene match: 9. CDR1 and CDR2 (germline): KGHDR, SFDVKD.

As regards this clonotype: The junction departs from the called germline gene at one end, perhaps through a read error. The chain links TRBV10-3 to TRBJ2-7; D might be TRBD1 or TRBD2, each matching 5 bases. Germline assignment: CDR1 ENHRY and CDR2 SYGVKD. This CDR3 region has 14 residues. The CDR3 loop reads CAIGTLVATGELYF. The DNA of the CDR3 is TGTGCCATCGGGACGCTTGTAGCCACCGGGGAGCTGTACTTC.

This clonotype was recorded many times. V usage is TRBV20-1 and J usage is TRBJ1-2; D is possibly TRBD1 (5 bases). Deletions cut 1 base from V and 1 base from J, with 13 bases between. Germline lookup yields CDR1 DFQATT and CDR2 SNEGSKA (reference sequence). The CDR3 contains 15 residues. CDR3 region: CSARGTQGYNYGYTF. CDR3 nucleotide sequence: TGCAGTGCTAGAGGTACTCAGGGATATAACTATGGCTACACCTTC.

In its sample, this clonotype is medium-sized. The rearrangement links TRBV2 to TRBJ2-1; the match to TRBD2 covers 7 bases. Germline CDR1 is SNHLY and CDR2 is FYNNEI. The CDR3 totals 15 residues. V was pared by 6 bases and J by 9 bases, with 14 bases of the junction left unmatched. CDR3 DNA: TGTGCCAGCAGCGTAGGGACGGGAGCGGGGTTTGAGCAGTTCTTC. Translating it yields CASSVGTGAGFEQFF.

The count of this clonotype is one. This chain connects TRBV19 to TRBJ2-3; the match to TRBD2 covers 7 bases. Germline values: CDR1 LNHDA, CDR2 SQIVND (reference sequence). Trimming removed 4 bases from V and 4 bases from J; junction bases left unmatched: 5. CDR3 size: 14 residues. Here the CDR3 DNA reads TGTGCCAGTAGTAGGGGGGAGGGGTCAGATACGCAGTATTTT. Translation gives CASSRGEGSDTQYF.

The rearrangement joins TRBV10-1 to TRBJ2-2; tentative D call: TRBD1 (5 bases). V lost 9 bases and J lost 0, with 11 bases in between. CDR1 and CDR2 (germline): WNHNN, SYGVQD (reference sequence). The CDR3 loop spans 14 amino acids. In DNA form, the CDR3 reads TGCGCCAGTAGATCACAGGCGAACACCGGGGAGCTGTTTTTT. Translation gives CASRSQANTGELFF.

The chain is built from TRBV15 and TRBJ1-3; no reliable D call. V lost 9 bases and J 0 bases, leaving 9 bases between the germline ends. This CDR3 spans 13 amino acids. CDR1 is LNHNV and CDR2 is YYDKDF in the germline V gene (reference sequence). CDR3 amino acids: CATEGNSGNTIYF. The CDR3 nucleotides are TGTGCCACGGAGGGTAACTCTGGAAACACCATATATTTT.